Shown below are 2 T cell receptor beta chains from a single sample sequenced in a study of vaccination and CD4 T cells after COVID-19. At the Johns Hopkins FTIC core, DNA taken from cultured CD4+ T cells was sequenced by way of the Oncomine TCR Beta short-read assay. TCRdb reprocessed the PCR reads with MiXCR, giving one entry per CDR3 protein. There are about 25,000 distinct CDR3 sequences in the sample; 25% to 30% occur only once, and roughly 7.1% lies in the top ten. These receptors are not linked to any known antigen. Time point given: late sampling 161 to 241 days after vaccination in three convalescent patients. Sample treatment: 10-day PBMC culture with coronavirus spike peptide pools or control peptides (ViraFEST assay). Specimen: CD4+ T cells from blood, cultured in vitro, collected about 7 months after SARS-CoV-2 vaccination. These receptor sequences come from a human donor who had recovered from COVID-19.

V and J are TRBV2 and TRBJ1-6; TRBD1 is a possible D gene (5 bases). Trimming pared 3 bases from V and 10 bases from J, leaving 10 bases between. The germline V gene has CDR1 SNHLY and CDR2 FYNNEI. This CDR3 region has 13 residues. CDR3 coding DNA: TGTGCCAGCAGTGACCAGGGTGGCTCACCCCTCCACTTT. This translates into CASSDQGGSPLHF.

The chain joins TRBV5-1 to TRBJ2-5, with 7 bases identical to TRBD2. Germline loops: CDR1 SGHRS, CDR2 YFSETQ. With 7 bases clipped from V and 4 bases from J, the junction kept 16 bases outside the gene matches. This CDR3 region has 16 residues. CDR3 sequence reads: CASHTRFGGDAETQYF. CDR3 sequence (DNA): TGCGCCAGCCATACACGCTTTGGGGGGGATGCAGAGACCCAGTACTTC.